This is a list of T cell receptor beta chains from one sample in a study of CD8+CD57+ T cells in acquired aplastic anemia. A single record per CDR3 protein comes from TCRdb applying MiXCR to the reads. The data hold roughly 260,000 distinct CDR3 sequences, with around half observed a single time. Sequenced sample: sorted CD4+, CD8+, or CD8+CD57+ T cells (not recorded which) from PBMCs. These receptors were taken from a human donor with aplastic anemia. Each CDR3 is given with its conserved first and last residue. A D gene is named only where the DNA matches it firmly. The size of a clone is reported for some rows only, either as once, few or many, or as a class for expanded clones.

V gene: TRBV2; D gene: TRBD1; clone size: NA; J gene: TRBJ1-1; CDR3 length: 14; CDR3 protein: CASSPDRVWTEAFF; CDR3 DNA: TGTGCCAGCAGCCCTGACAGGGTGTGGACTGAAGCTTTCTTT
V gene: TRBV7-3; D gene: TRBD2; clone size: NA; J gene: TRBJ2-1; CDR3 length: 17; CDR3 protein: CASSSRGTSGSYNEQFF; CDR3 DNA: TGTGCCAGCAGCTCCCGCGGGACTAGCGGATCCTACAATGAGCAGTTCTTC
V gene: TRBV5-1; D gene: NA; clone size: few; J gene: TRBJ1-1; CDR3 length: 13; CDR3 protein: CASSQRGEAEAFF; CDR3 DNA: TGCGCCAGCAGCCAGAGAGGGGAGGCTGAAGCTTTCTTT
V gene: TRBV4-1; D gene: TRBD1; clone size: NA; J gene: TRBJ1-5; CDR3 length: 16; CDR3 protein: CASSQEGGRGNQPQHF; CDR3 DNA: TGCGCCAGCAGCCAAGAAGGGGGCCGAGGCAATCAGCCCCAGCATTTT
V gene: TRBV2; D gene: NA; clone size: NA; J gene: TRBJ2-7; CDR3 length: 12; CDR3 protein: CASSEESHEQYF; CDR3 DNA: TGTGCCAGCAGTGAAGAGAGCCACGAGCAGTACTTC
V gene: TRBV10-3; D gene: NA; clone size: many; J gene: TRBJ1-6; CDR3 length: 14; CDR3 protein: CATSQRQYNSPLHF; CDR3 DNA: TGTGCCACCTCGCAGAGACAGTATAATTCACCCCTCCACTTT
V gene: TRBV7-2; D gene: TRBD2; clone size: many; J gene: TRBJ2-1; CDR3 length: 19; CDR3 protein: CASSLARLTSGGPNNEQFF; CDR3 DNA: TGTGCCAGCAGCTTAGCGCGCTTGACTAGCGGGGGGCCGAACAATGAGCAGTTCTTC
V gene: TRBV13; D gene: NA; clone size: many; J gene: TRBJ2-1; CDR3 length: 13; CDR3 protein: CASSLGSGNEQFF; CDR3 DNA: TGTGCCAGCAGCTTAGGTTCCGGCAATGAGCAGTTCTTC
V gene: TRBV7-6; D gene: NA; clone size: NA; J gene: TRBJ2-3; CDR3 length: 13; CDR3 protein: CASSGAATDTQYF; CDR3 DNA: TGTGCCAGCAGTGGGGCAGCCACAGATACGCAGTATTTT
V gene: TRBV7-8; D gene: TRBD2; clone size: many; J gene: TRBJ2-2; CDR3 length: 16; CDR3 protein: CASSSLAGGPAGELFF; CDR3 DNA: TGTGCCAGCAGCTCGCTAGCGGGGGGGCCCGCCGGGGAGCTGTTTTTT
V gene: TRBV7-3; D gene: TRBD2; clone size: many; J gene: TRBJ2-1; CDR3 length: 14; CDR3 protein: CATAERGSYNEQFF; CDR3 DNA: TGTGCCACGGCGGAGCGGGGGTCCTACAATGAGCAGTTCTTC
V gene: TRBV5-6; D gene: NA; clone size: many; J gene: TRBJ2-7; CDR3 length: 14; CDR3 protein: CASTTSGGAFEQYF; CDR3 DNA: TGTGCCAGCACCACGTCTGGCGGGGCCTTCGAGCAGTACTTC
V gene: TRBV25-1; D gene: NA; clone size: many; J gene: TRBJ1-1; CDR3 length: 14; CDR3 protein: CASSAGPLNTEAFF; CDR3 DNA: TGTGCCAGCAGTGCGGGACCGCTGAACACTGAAGCTTTCTTT
V gene: TRBV12-3/TRBV12-4; D gene: NA; clone size: many; J gene: TRBJ2-1; CDR3 length: 14; CDR3 protein: CASSLGQFYNEQFF; CDR3 DNA: TGTGCCAGCAGTTTAGGGCAGTTTTACAATGAGCAGTTCTTC
V gene: TRBV27; D gene: TRBD1; clone size: many; J gene: TRBJ1-6; CDR3 length: 16; CDR3 protein: CASSSTGTGFGSPLHF; CDR3 DNA: TGTGCCAGCAGTTCGACCGGGACAGGGTTCGGTTCACCCCTCCACTTT
V gene: TRBV4-2; D gene: TRBD1; clone size: NA; J gene: TRBJ1-4; CDR3 length: 17; CDR3 protein: CASSLGQGAPTNEKLFF; CDR3 DNA: TGTGCCAGCAGCTTGGGACAGGGGGCGCCGACTAATGAAAAACTGTTTTTT
V gene: TRBV9; D gene: TRBD2; clone size: many; J gene: TRBJ2-1; CDR3 length: 15; CDR3 protein: CASSAEGLAVDEQFF; CDR3 DNA: TGTGCCAGCAGCGCAGAGGGACTAGCTGTAGATGAGCAGTTCTTC
V gene: TRBV25-1; D gene: NA; clone size: NA; J gene: TRBJ1-5; CDR3 length: 14; CDR3 protein: CASSDPGHIQPQHF; CDR3 DNA: TGTGCCAGCAGTGATCCGGGACACATTCAGCCCCAGCATTTT
V gene: TRBV19; D gene: NA; clone size: many; J gene: TRBJ1-4; CDR3 length: 16; CDR3 protein: CASSAAGYETNEKLFF; CDR3 DNA: TGTGCCAGTAGTGCAGCGGGTTATGAAACTAATGAAAAACTGTTTTTT
V gene: TRBV20-1; D gene: TRBD1; clone size: NA; J gene: TRBJ2-5; CDR3 length: 13; CDR3 protein: CSAKQGARGTQYF; CDR3 DNA: TGCAGTGCTAAACAGGGGGCTAGGGGGACCCAGTACTTC
V gene: TRBV6-1; D gene: TRBD2; clone size: NA; J gene: TRBJ2-7; CDR3 length: 15; CDR3 protein: CASSEDASGVYEQYF; CDR3 DNA: TGTGCCAGCAGTGAAGACGCTAGCGGGGTCTACGAGCAGTACTTC
V gene: TRBV10-3; D gene: TRBD2; clone size: few; J gene: TRBJ2-1; CDR3 length: 15; CDR3 protein: CAISWTSGTRNEQFF; CDR3 DNA: TGTGCCATCAGTTGGACTAGCGGCACGAGGAATGAGCAGTTCTTC
V gene: TRBV27; D gene: TRBD2; clone size: few; J gene: TRBJ2-7; CDR3 length: 14; CDR3 protein: CAAGRASGSNEQYF; CDR3 DNA: TGTGCCGCCGGTAGGGCTAGCGGGAGTAACGAGCAGTACTTC
V gene: TRBV4-1; D gene: TRBD2; clone size: many; J gene: TRBJ2-7; CDR3 length: 14; CDR3 protein: CASSQLADSYEQYF; CDR3 DNA: TGCGCCAGCAGCCAGCTAGCGGACTCCTACGAGCAGTACTTC
V gene: TRBV6-1; D gene: NA; clone size: many; J gene: TRBJ1-6; CDR3 length: 15; CDR3 protein: CASSHIHRDNSPLHF; CDR3 DNA: TGTGCCAGCAGTCACATACACAGAGATAATTCACCCCTCCACTTT
V gene: TRBV9; D gene: NA; clone size: many; J gene: TRBJ1-4; CDR3 length: 15; CDR3 protein: CASSPKGATNEKLFF; CDR3 DNA: TGTGCCAGCAGCCCAAAGGGGGCAACTAATGAAAAACTGTTTTTT
V gene: TRBV19; D gene: TRBD1; clone size: NA; J gene: TRBJ1-5; CDR3 length: 16; CDR3 protein: CASSTIGQGGNQPQHF; CDR3 DNA: TGTGCCAGTAGTACCATAGGACAGGGTGGCAATCAGCCCCAGCATTTT
V gene: TRBV19; D gene: TRBD1; clone size: NA; J gene: TRBJ2-3; CDR3 length: 15; CDR3 protein: CASSPFEGQFNERYF; CDR3 DNA: TGTGCCAGTAGTCCCTTTGAGGGACAGTTCAACGAGCGGTACTTC
V gene: TRBV2; D gene: NA; clone size: once; J gene: TRBJ2-1; CDR3 length: 19; CDR3 protein: CARTVPEQSAPASYNEQFF; CDR3 DNA: TGTGCCAGGACAGTTCCCGAGCAATCAGCCCCAGCATCCTACAATGAGCAGTTCTTC
V gene: TRBV9; D gene: NA; clone size: many; J gene: TRBJ1-1; CDR3 length: 15; CDR3 protein: CASSVGPGVGTEAFF; CDR3 DNA: TGTGCCAGCAGCGTGGGACCAGGGGTAGGCACTGAAGCTTTCTTT
V gene: TRBV29-1; D gene: TRBD1; clone size: NA; J gene: TRBJ1-2; CDR3 length: 12; CDR3 protein: CSVATGSRGYTF; CDR3 DNA: TGCAGCGTCGCGACAGGGTCGCGTGGCTACACCTTC
V gene: TRBV7-6; D gene: NA; clone size: NA; J gene: TRBJ2-5; CDR3 length: 19; CDR3 protein: CASSPRRAPFADSEETQYF; CDR3 DNA: TGTGCCAGCAGCCCCCGACGCGCCCCCTTCGCGGATTCGGAAGAGACCCAGTACTTC
V gene: TRBV4-3; D gene: NA; clone size: many; J gene: TRBJ1-2; CDR3 length: 16; CDR3 protein: CASSQVPTGANYGYTF; CDR3 DNA: TGCGCCAGCAGCCAAGTCCCAACAGGTGCTAACTATGGCTACACCTTC
V gene: TRBV19; D gene: TRBD2; clone size: many; J gene: TRBJ2-7; CDR3 length: 14; CDR3 protein: CASSIVTSGSEQYF; CDR3 DNA: TGTGCCAGTAGTATAGTCACTAGCGGGAGCGAGCAGTACTTC
V gene: TRBV29-1; D gene: NA; clone size: many; J gene: TRBJ2-2; CDR3 length: 13; CDR3 protein: CSAWTVNSGELFF; CDR3 DNA: TGCAGCGCTTGGACAGTGAACTCCGGGGAGCTGTTTTTT
V gene: TRBV20-1; D gene: NA; clone size: NA; J gene: TRBJ2-7; CDR3 length: 12; CDR3 protein: CSAKQGSYEQYF; CDR3 DNA: TGCAGTGCCAAACAGGGTTCCTACGAGCAGTACTTC
V gene: TRBV19; D gene: NA; clone size: many; J gene: TRBJ1-6; CDR3 length: 15; CDR3 protein: CASSITPGVASPLHF; CDR3 DNA: TGTGCCAGTAGTATTACCCCAGGGGTAGCTTCACCCCTCCACTTT
V gene: TRBV29-1; D gene: TRBD1; clone size: NA; J gene: TRBJ1-2; CDR3 length: 13; CDR3 protein: CSVVPRGQCGYTF; CDR3 DNA: TGCAGCGTTGTCCCCAGGGGACAGTGCGGCTACACCTTC
V gene: TRBV30; D gene: NA; clone size: NA; J gene: TRBJ2-3; CDR3 length: 13; CDR3 protein: CAWSVGSPDTQYF; CDR3 DNA: TGTGCCTGGAGTGTTGGGAGCCCCGATACGCAGTATTTT
V gene: TRBV19; D gene: NA; clone size: NA; J gene: TRBJ1-5; CDR3 length: 15; CDR3 protein: CASSRSGTAFGPQHF; CDR3 DNA: TGTGCCAGTAGTCGATCCGGGACCGCTTTTGGGCCCCAGCATTTT
V gene: TRBV9; D gene: NA; clone size: NA; J gene: TRBJ2-5; CDR3 length: 15; CDR3 protein: CASSRREGAAETQYF; CDR3 DNA: TGTGCCAGCAGCAGACGGGAAGGGGCTGCGGAGACCCAGTACTTC
V gene: TRBV5-5; D gene: NA; clone size: NA; J gene: TRBJ1-1; CDR3 length: 15; CDR3 protein: CASSLTGQVGTEAFF; CDR3 DNA: TGTGCCAGCAGCTTAACTGGGCAGGTGGGCACTGAAGCTTTCTTT
V gene: TRBV7-6; D gene: NA; clone size: NA; J gene: TRBJ2-5; CDR3 length: 15; CDR3 protein: CASTSGGTVQETQYF; CDR3 DNA: TGTGCCAGCACCTCCGGGGGGACAGTCCAAGAGACCCAGTACTTC
V gene: TRBV12-3/TRBV12-4; D gene: NA; clone size: many; J gene: TRBJ1-3; CDR3 length: 15; CDR3 protein: CASSPGGRSGNTIYF; CDR3 DNA: TGTGCCAGCAGTCCCGGGGGGAGATCTGGAAACACCATATATTTT
V gene: TRBV7-2; D gene: TRBD1; clone size: many; J gene: TRBJ1-5; CDR3 length: 16; CDR3 protein: CASSPSRDRPNQPQHF; CDR3 DNA: TGTGCCAGCAGCCCTAGCCGGGACAGGCCAAATCAGCCCCAGCATTTT
V gene: TRBV20-1; D gene: TRBD2; clone size: many; J gene: TRBJ2-1; CDR3 length: 19; CDR3 protein: CSARDWKGLAGGRYNEQFF; CDR3 DNA: TGCAGTGCTAGAGATTGGAAAGGACTAGCGGGGGGGCGATACAATGAGCAGTTCTTC
V gene: TRBV19; D gene: NA; clone size: many; J gene: TRBJ1-1; CDR3 length: 13; CDR3 protein: CASPDPFGGEAFF; CDR3 DNA: TGTGCCAGCCCGGATCCCTTCGGCGGTGAAGCTTTCTTT
V gene: TRBV7-2; D gene: TRBD1; clone size: few; J gene: TRBJ1-2; CDR3 length: 16; CDR3 protein: CASSLITTGMYYGYTF; CDR3 DNA: TGTGCCAGCAGCTTAATCACGACAGGGATGTACTATGGCTACACCTTC
V gene: TRBV6-1; D gene: TRBD2; clone size: NA; J gene: TRBJ2-7; CDR3 length: 15; CDR3 protein: CASSERLAGGDEQYF; CDR3 DNA: TGTGCCAGCAGTGAACGGCTAGCGGGAGGGGACGAGCAGTACTTC
V gene: TRBV10-3; D gene: NA; clone size: few; J gene: TRBJ2-7; CDR3 length: 13; CDR3 protein: CAISRERSYEQYF; CDR3 DNA: TGTGCCATCAGTCGGGAACGGTCCTACGAGCAGTACTTC
V gene: TRBV2; D gene: NA; clone size: NA; J gene: TRBJ1-2; CDR3 length: 16; CDR3 protein: CARETEVREVDYGYTF; CDR3 DNA: TGTGCCAGGGAAACTGAGGTCAGGGAAGTGGACTATGGCTACACCTTC
V gene: TRBV10-3; D gene: NA; clone size: NA; J gene: TRBJ1-3; CDR3 length: 16; CDR3 protein: CAISYSLNLAGNTIYF; CDR3 DNA: TGTGCCATCAGTTACTCGTTGAATCTGGCTGGAAACACCATATATTTT
V gene: TRBV10-3; D gene: NA; clone size: many; J gene: TRBJ2-1; CDR3 length: 16; CDR3 protein: CAISEFKGANYNEQFF; CDR3 DNA: TGTGCCATCAGTGAGTTTAAGGGTGCGAATTACAATGAGCAGTTCTTC
V gene: TRBV10-3; D gene: NA; clone size: NA; J gene: TRBJ2-1; CDR3 length: 13; CDR3 protein: CAIEGQGYNEQFF; CDR3 DNA: TGTGCCATCGAGGGCCAGGGATACAATGAGCAGTTCTTC
V gene: TRBV5-1; D gene: NA; clone size: NA; J gene: TRBJ2-7; CDR3 length: 15; CDR3 protein: CASSPDYSSRYEQYF; CDR3 DNA: TGCGCCAGCAGCCCGGACTATTCTTCCCGCTACGAGCAGTACTTC
V gene: TRBV13; D gene: TRBD1; clone size: NA; J gene: TRBJ1-1; CDR3 length: 13; CDR3 protein: CASRGQINTEAFF; CDR3 DNA: TGTGCCAGCCGGGGACAGATTAACACTGAAGCTTTCTTT
V gene: TRBV7-9; D gene: TRBD2; clone size: NA; J gene: TRBJ2-7; CDR3 length: 16; CDR3 protein: CASSVESSGSSYEQYF; CDR3 DNA: TGTGCCAGCAGCGTTGAGTCTAGCGGGAGTTCCTACGAGCAGTACTTC